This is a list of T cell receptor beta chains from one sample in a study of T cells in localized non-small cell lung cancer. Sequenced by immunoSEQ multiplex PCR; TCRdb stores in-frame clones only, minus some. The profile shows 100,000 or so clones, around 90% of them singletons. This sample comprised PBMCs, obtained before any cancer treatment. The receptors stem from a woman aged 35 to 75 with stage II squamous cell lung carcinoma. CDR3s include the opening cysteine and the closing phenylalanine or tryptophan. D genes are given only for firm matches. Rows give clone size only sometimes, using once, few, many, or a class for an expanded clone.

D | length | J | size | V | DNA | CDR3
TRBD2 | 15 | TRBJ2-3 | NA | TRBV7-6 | TGTGCCAGCAGCTTAGTCTCAGCGGGGGCAGATACGCAGTATTTT | CASSLVSAGADTQYF
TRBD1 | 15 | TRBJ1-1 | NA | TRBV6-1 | TGTGCCAGCAGAGAAACAGGGGGGGGGAACACTGAAGCTTTCTTT | CASRETGGGNTEAFF
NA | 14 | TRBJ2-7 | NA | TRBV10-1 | TGCGCCAGCAGTGTTCGGCGCGCGAACGGTGAGCAGTACTTC | CASSVRRANGEQYF
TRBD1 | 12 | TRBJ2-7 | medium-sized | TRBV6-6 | TGTGCCAGCAGTCTACAGGGGCAGGGGCAGTACTTC | CASSLQGQGQYF
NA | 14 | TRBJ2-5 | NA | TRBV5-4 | TGTGCCAGCAGCTTGGGAGGAGGGGAAGAGACCCAGTACTTC | CASSLGGGEETQYF
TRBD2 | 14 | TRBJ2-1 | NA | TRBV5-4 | TGTGCCAGCAGCTCTGAGCGGGGACACAATGAGCAGTTCTTC | CASSSERGHNEQFF
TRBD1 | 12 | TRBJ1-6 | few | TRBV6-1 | TGTGCCAGCGGGACAGGGGTTTCACCCCTCCACTTT | CASGTGVSPLHF
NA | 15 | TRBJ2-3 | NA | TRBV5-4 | TGTGCCAGCAGTTGGGGTGAGGGCCGCACAGATACGCAGTATTTT | CASSWGEGRTDTQYF
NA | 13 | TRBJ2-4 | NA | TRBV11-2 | TGTGCCAGCAGCTTAGCGGGCGAAAACATTCAGTACTTC | CASSLAGENIQYF
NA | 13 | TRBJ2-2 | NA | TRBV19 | TGTGCCACCCTCCTAGTCTTGACCGGGGAGCTGTTTTTT | CATLLVLTGELFF
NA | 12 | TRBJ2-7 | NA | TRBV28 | TGTGCCAGCAGAGCAACTCCCTACGAGCAGTACTTC | CASRATPYEQYF
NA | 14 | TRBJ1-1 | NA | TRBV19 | TGTGCCAGTAGTATTTCCCAGGGACGGACTGAAGCTTTCTTT | CASSISQGRTEAFF
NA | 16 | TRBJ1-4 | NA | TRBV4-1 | TGCGCCAGCAGCCAAGAGGGAGGAGGGAATAATGAAAAACTGTTTTTT | CASSQEGGGNNEKLFF
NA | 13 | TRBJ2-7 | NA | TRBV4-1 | TGCGCCAGCAGCCTCACCCAGGGTTACGAGCAGTACTTC | CASSLTQGYEQYF
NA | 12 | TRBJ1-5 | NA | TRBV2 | TGTGCCAGCACCGTCGGGAATCAGCCCCAGCATTTT | CASTVGNQPQHF
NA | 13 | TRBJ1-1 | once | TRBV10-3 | TGTGCCATCAGTGATAAGGGAAACACTGAAGCTTTCTTT | CAISDKGNTEAFF
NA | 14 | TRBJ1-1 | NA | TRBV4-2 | TGTGCCAGCAGCCTCTATGATGGGAACACTGAAGCTTTCTTT | CASSLYDGNTEAFF
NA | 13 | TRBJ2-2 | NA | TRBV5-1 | TGCGCCAGCAGAGGAGGGTCTGGCGGGGAGCTGTTTTTT | CASRGGSGGELFF
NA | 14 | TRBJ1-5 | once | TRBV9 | TGTGCCAGCAGCCCCCCGGGGACCAATCAGCCCCAGCATTTT | CASSPPGTNQPQHF
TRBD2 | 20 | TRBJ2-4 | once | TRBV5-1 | TGCGCCAGCAGCTTCAAAGACCCCAGCGGGAGGACCTTAGCCAAAAACATTCAGTACTTC | CASSFKDPSGRTLAKNIQYF
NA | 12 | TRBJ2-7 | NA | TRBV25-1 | TGTGCCAGCAGTGAAAGGATCCACGAGCAGTACTTC | CASSERIHEQYF
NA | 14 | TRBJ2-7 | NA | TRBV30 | TGTGCCTGGAACCCCGGGACTTACCCCTACGAGCAGTACTTC | CAWNPGTYPYEQYF
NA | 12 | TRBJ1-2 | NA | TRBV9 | TGTGCCAGTTGGCGGGGGAACTATGGCTACACCTTC | CASWRGNYGYTF
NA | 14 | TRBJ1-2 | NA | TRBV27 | TGTGCCAGCAGTTTAAACCCGTCTTCTAATGGCTACACCTTC | CASSLNPSSNGYTF
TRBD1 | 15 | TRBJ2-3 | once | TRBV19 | TGTGCCAGTAGTATGGGACAGGGGGCTGGAGATACGCAGTATTTT | CASSMGQGAGDTQYF
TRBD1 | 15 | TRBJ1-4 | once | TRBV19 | TGTGCCAGTAGTATTGGGACAGTAACTAATGAAAAACTGTTTTTT | CASSIGTVTNEKLFF
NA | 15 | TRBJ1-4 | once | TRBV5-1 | TGCGCCAGCAGCTTGGTACCCGACAGCTTTGAAAAACTGTTTTTT | CASSLVPDSFEKLFF
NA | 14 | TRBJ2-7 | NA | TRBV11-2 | TGTGCCAGCAGCTTACCCCGGGCAGCCGACGGGCAGTACTTC | CASSLPRAADGQYF
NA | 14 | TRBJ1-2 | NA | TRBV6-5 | TGTGCCAGCAGTTACCGGACGGGAAACTATGGCTACACCTTC | CASSYRTGNYGYTF
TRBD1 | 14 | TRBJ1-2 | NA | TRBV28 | TGTGCCAGCAGTCCCTTCGGGACAGGGAAAGGCTACACCTTC | CASSPFGTGKGYTF
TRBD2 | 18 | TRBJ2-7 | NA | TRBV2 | TGTGCCAGCAGCTTACTAGCGGGAGCCTCGGGAATCGGTTACGAGCAGTACTTC | CASSLLAGASGIGYEQYF
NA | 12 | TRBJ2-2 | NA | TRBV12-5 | TGTGCTAGTGGTCCCCAGACCGGGGAGCTGTTTTTT | CASGPQTGELFF
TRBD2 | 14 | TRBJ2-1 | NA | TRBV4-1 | TGCGCCAGCAGCCTGACGCGGGAGAGAAGGGAGCAGTTCTTC | CASSLTRERREQFF
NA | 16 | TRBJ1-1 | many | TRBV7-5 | TGTGCCAGAAGCTTACGGGACAGGGGGCCCGACACTGAAGCTTTCTTT | CARSLRDRGPDTEAFF
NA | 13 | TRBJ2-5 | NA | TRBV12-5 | TGTGCTAGTGGTCCTCCGGCCCAAGAGACCCAGTACTTC | CASGPPAQETQYF
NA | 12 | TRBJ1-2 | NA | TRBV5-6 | TGTGCCAGCAGCCTGGCCGGGCCCCCAAACACCTTC | CASSLAGPPNTF
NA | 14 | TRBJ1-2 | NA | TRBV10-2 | TGCGCCAGTAGTGCAGGATCGGGTACCTATGGCTACACCTTC | CASSAGSGTYGYTF
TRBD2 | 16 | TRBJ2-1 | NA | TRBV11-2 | TGTGCCAGCAGCTCTTCCGCTAGCGGGAGCTACAATGAGCAGTTCTTC | CASSSSASGSYNEQFF
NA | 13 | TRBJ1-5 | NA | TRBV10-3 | TGTGCCATCGGAGCAGGGGAAGATCAGCCCCAGCATTTT | CAIGAGEDQPQHF
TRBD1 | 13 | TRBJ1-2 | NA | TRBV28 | TGTGCCAGCAGTGGACTACAGGGGAATGGCTACACCTTC | CASSGLQGNGYTF
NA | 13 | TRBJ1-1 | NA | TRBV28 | TGTGCCAGCAGCCCCTCCTATAACACTGAAGCTTTCTTT | CASSPSYNTEAFF
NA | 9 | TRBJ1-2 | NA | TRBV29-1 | TGCAGCGTTGAAGGTGGCTACACCTTC | CSVEGGYTF
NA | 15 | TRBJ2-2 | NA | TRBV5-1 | TGCGCCAGCAGCTTGCTAGCCGCGAACACCGGGGAGCTGTTTTTT | CASSLLAANTGELFF
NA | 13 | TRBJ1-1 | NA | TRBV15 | TGTGCCACCAGCAGGGGAGGGTGGACTGAAGCTTTCTTT | CATSRGGWTEAFF
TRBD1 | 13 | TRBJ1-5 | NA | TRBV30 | TGTGCCTGGAGTGCAGGGGGTGATCAGCCCCAGCATTTT | CAWSAGGDQPQHF
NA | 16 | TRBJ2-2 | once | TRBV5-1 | TGCGCCAGCAGCCTGGGAGGCACAGCGAACACCGGGGAGCTGTTTTTT | CASSLGGTANTGELFF
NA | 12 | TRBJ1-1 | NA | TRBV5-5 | TGTGCCAGCACCCGACCCGCGGTAGGAGCTTTCTTT | CASTRPAVGAFF
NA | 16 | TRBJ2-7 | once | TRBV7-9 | TGTGCCAGCAGCTTCGCCCTCCAACAGGGCCGGGACGAGCAGTACTTC | CASSFALQQGRDEQYF
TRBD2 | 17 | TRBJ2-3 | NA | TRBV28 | TGTGCCAGCAGTTCCTTAACTAGCGGGGGTAAGACAGATACGCAGTATTTT | CASSSLTSGGKTDTQYF
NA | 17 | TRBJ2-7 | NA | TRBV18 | TGTGCCAGCTCACCACGGGGCCTGGCTTATAGCTCCTACGAGCAGTACTTC | CASSPRGLAYSSYEQYF
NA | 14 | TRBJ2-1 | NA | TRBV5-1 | TGCGCCAGCAGCCCCGGCCTACGATCAGACGAGCAGTTCTTC | CASSPGLRSDEQFF
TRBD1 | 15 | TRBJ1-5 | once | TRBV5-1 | TGCGCCAGCAGCTTGGGGGGACAGTCAGGTCAGCCCCAGCATTTT | CASSLGGQSGQPQHF
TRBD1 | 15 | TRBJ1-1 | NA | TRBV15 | TGTGCCACCAGCTGGGGACAGGGGACTACCACTGAAGCTTTCTTT | CATSWGQGTTTEAFF